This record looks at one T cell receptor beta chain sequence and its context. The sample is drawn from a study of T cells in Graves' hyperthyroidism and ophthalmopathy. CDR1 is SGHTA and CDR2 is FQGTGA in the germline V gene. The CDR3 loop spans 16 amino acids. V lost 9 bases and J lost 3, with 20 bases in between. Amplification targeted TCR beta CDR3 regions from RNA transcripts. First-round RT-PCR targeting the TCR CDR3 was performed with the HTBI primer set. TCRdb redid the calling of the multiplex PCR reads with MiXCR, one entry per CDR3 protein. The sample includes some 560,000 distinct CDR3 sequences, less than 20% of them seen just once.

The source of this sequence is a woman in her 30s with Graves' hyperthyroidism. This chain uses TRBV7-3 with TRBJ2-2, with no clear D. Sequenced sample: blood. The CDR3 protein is CARNGSRVRHTGELFF. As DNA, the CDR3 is TGTGCCAGGAACGGTTCTAGAGTTCGGCACACCGGGGAGCTGTTTTTT.